This T cell receptor beta chain originates from a study of beta chain features in type 1 diabetes. The study's findings and limits: Across all four CD4+ subsets, people with type 1 diabetes showed modestly shorter TCRB CDR3s.

Expressed TCRB transcripts were sequenced, since all the RNA that had been isolated was reverse transcribed. Produced via immunoSEQ multiplex PCR; TCRdb's table is partial and in-frame only. The sample yields 500,000 to 850,000 clones, over 13% seen once. Losses at the gene ends were 5 bases for V and 6 bases for J; bases not matched to a gene: 5. The V gene's germline CDR1 is SGHTA and CDR2 FQGNSA. CDR3 length equals 15 residues. This clone has only a few counts. Its cognate antigen is unknown. Sequencing was done on a sample of naive CD4+ T cells from blood. This TCR was recovered from a man younger than 35 with type 1 diabetes. The chain recombines TRBV7-2 with TRBJ1-6; 9 bases map to TRBD1. CDR3 coding DNA: TGTGCCAGCAGCCTAGGGACAGGGTCTAATTCACCCCTCCACTTT. This translates into CASSLGTGSNSPLHF.